What follows are 18 T cell receptor beta chains derived from one specimen sequenced in a study of metastatic and nonmetastatic thyroid tumors. Thyroid surgery was performed in patients who had received no treatment beforehand. With MiXCR, TCRdb reprocessed the PCR reads. In the table there are 20,000 to 25,000 clones, roughly 15% of which are singletons. Specimen: blood. The receptors were gathered from a female donor with papillary thyroid cancer or a benign thyroid nodule (not recorded which). Some clones in this sample may be carry-over from other donors' samples.

This clone was recorded at least ten times. The chain combines TRBV5-1 with TRBJ2-5; D not resolved. Germline CDR1 SGHRS, CDR2 YFSETQ. The CDR3 extends over 11 amino acids. V dropped 2 bases and J dropped 1 base, with 0 bases sitting between them. CDR3 residues: CASSFQETQYF. CDR3 DNA sequence: TGCGCCAGCAGCTTCCAAGAGACCCAGTACTTC.

This clone came up many times. The chain couples TRBV20-1 to TRBJ2-2; TRBD2 matches 9 bases. The CDR3 has 16 residues. The V segment lost 6 bases and the J segment 7 bases; nucleotides outside the gene matches: 15. The germline gives CDR1 DFQATT, CDR2 SNEGSKA (reference sequence). The CDR3 sequence is CSANNPSSGNDGELFF. The CDR3, as DNA: TGCAGTGCGAACAACCCTTCTAGCGGGAATGACGGGGAGCTGTTTTTT.

At least ten counts were recorded for this clone. The chain joins TRBV20-1 to TRBJ2-5; D may match TRBD1 or TRBD2 (6 bases each). The V gene's germline CDR1 is DFQATT and CDR2 SNEGSKA (reference sequence). This CDR3 is 12 amino acids long. Trimming took 7 bases from V and 5 from J, leaving 14 bases between them. The CDR3 sequence: CSGGGGWETQYF. CDR3 DNA: TGCAGTGGAGGAGGGGGGTGGGAGACCCAGTACTTC.

This clone was seen at least ten times. The V and J genes are TRBV20-1 and TRBJ2-3; D is unclear. Looked up from germline, CDR1 is DFQATT and CDR2 is SNEGSKA (reference sequence). CDR3 length: 11 residues. Trimming pared 6 bases from V and 5 bases from J, leaving 9 bases between. The CDR3 coding sequence is TGCAGTGCGTTTCCGGGAGATACGCAGTATTTT. Protein: CSAFPGDTQYF.

This clone was detected many times. The gene calls are TRBV7-2 and TRBJ2-1; 9 bases align to TRBD1. The CDR3 covers 15 residues. Germline CDR1 is SGHTA and CDR2 is FQGNSA. With 4 bases clipped from V and 10 bases from J, the junction kept 11 bases outside the gene matches. The CDR3 sequence: CASSSQGTGLREQFF. In nucleotides, the CDR3 is TGTGCCAGCAGCTCACAGGGGACAGGGTTGAGGGAGCAGTTCTTC. Together with reference TRBV7-2 and TRBJ2-1, the CDR3 gives the full variable domain: GAGVSQSPSNKVTEKGKDVELRCDPISGHTALYWYRQSLGQGLEFLIYFQGNSAPDKSGLPSDRFSAERTGGSVSTLTIQRTQQEDSAVYLCASSSQGTGLREQFFGPGTRLTVL.

This clone was counted many times. V and J are TRBV20-1 and TRBJ2-3; the D call may be TRBD1 or TRBD2 (5 bases each). CDR1 is DFQATT, CDR2 SNEGSKA, per germline (reference sequence). The CDR3 totals 16 residues. Trimming cost V 0 bases and J 2 bases, with 15 bases left between them. The CDR3 region has the DNA TGCAGTGCTAGAGATAGCTTCCGGGACCACACAGATACGCAGTATTTT. Protein: CSARDSFRDHTDTQYF.

The gene calls are TRBV20-1 and TRBJ2-1; 7 positions match TRBD1. J lost 3 bases, V lost 3 bases, and 5 bases had no gene match. This CDR3 region has 14 residues. CDR1 is DFQATT, CDR2 SNEGSKA, per germline (reference sequence). The chain's CDR3 is CSARETGYYNEQFF. CDR3 DNA: TGCAGTGCTAGGGAGACAGGGTACTACAATGAGCAGTTCTTC.

This clone was observed at least ten times. The V gene is TRBV5-1, the J gene TRBJ2-2; no reliable D call. Germline assignment: CDR1 SGHRS and CDR2 YFSETQ. The CDR3 is 13 residues long. Trimming cost V 4 bases and J 6 bases, with 10 bases left between them. The CDR3 nucleotides read TGCGCCAGCAGCCCCTTAGAGTCCGGGGAGCTGTTTTTT. This translates into CASSPLESGELFF.

This clone was detected ten times or more. V usage is TRBV20-1 and J usage is TRBJ2-1; 14 bases fit TRBD2. Germline CDR1 DFQATT, CDR2 SNEGSKA (reference sequence). This CDR3 comprises 15 residues. CDR3 coding DNA: TGCAGGGGACTAGCGGGAGCGGGTTCCTACAATGAGCAGTTCTTC. This encodes CRGLAGAGSYNEQFF.

This chain uses TRBV30 with TRBJ1-6, with TRBD1 matching 8 bases. The CDR3 contains 14 residues. Germline lookup yields CDR1 GTSNPN and CDR2 SVGIG (reference sequence). V was clipped by 5 bases and J by 5 bases; unmatched bases: 5. CDR3 nucleotides: TGTGCCTGGGCAAGACAGGGGAATAATTCACCCCTCCACTTT. Its protein product is CAWARQGNNSPLHF.

This clone was detected many times. The chain combines TRBV7-8 with TRBJ1-1; D unresolved. The germline V gene has CDR1 SGHVS and CDR2 FQNEAQ. Trimming took off 4 bases at V and 9 bases at J, with 21 bases between the two ends. The CDR3 runs 15 residues. Written as DNA, the CDR3 is TGTGCCAGCAGCTCCTCACTGGGAGACCCACAAAAAGCTTTCTTT. Its translation is CASSSSLGDPQKAFF.

This clone was seen repeatedly, ten times or more. The CDR3 region is CASSVSWGSNEQFF. In nucleotides, the CDR3 is TGTGCCAGCAGCGTGAGTTGGGGTAGCAATGAGCAGTTCTTC. This sequence joins TRBV9 and TRBJ2-1; no reliable D call. V was shortened by 2 bases and J by 6 bases, with 12 bases between the two germline ends. Germline assignment: CDR1 SGDLS and CDR2 YYNGEE. The CDR3 has 14 amino acids.

There are many counts of this clone. The chain employs TRBV9 and TRBJ2-3; D is possibly TRBD2 (6 bases). CDR1 is SGDLS, CDR2 YYNGEE, per germline. V dropped 4 bases and J dropped 2 bases, with 14 bases sitting between them. The CDR3 runs 15 residues. The CDR3 loop is CASSPKEGTTDTQYF. In nucleotides, the CDR3 is TGTGCCAGCAGCCCCAAGGAGGGTACCACAGATACGCAGTATTTT.

This clone was counted at least ten times. The chain employs TRBV5-1 and TRBJ1-1; TRBD1 might be the D (6 bases). Trimming removed 5 bases at V and 0 bases at J, with 17 bases between. From germline, CDR1 is SGHRS and CDR2 YFSETQ. This CDR3 contains 16 residues. The DNA for the CDR3 is TGCGCCAGCAGGAAAGGGTTCCAGGGGATGAACACTGAAGCTTTCTTT. Amino acid sequence: CASRKGFQGMNTEAFF.

This clone was seen at least ten times. The V call is TRBV12-3 or TRBV12-4, the J call TRBJ2-2, with TRBD2 matching over 14 bases. With 7 bases clipped from V and 0 bases from J, the junction kept 4 bases outside the gene matches. The CDR3 contains 17 residues. The CDR3 is CASIPGLAGANTGELFF. Written as DNA, the CDR3 is TGTGCCAGCATTCCGGGACTAGCGGGAGCGAACACCGGGGAGCTGTTTTTT.

This clone was recorded many times. The chain has TRBV10-3 and TRBJ1-2, with D hard to call. The germline V gene has CDR1 ENHRY and CDR2 SYGVKD. Deletions cut 2 bases from V and 0 bases from J, with 10 bases between. The CDR3 spans 15 residues. The CDR3 DNA follows: TGTGCCATCAGTGAGGCACAGACTGCTAACTATGGCTACACCTTC. It specifies CAISEAQTANYGYTF.

In its sample, this clone was seen many times. The rearrangement links TRBV5-6 to TRBJ2-1, with TRBD2 matching over 10 bases. Trimming cost V 0 bases and J 2 bases; bases outside gene matches: 5. Germline assignment: CDR1 SGHDT and CDR2 YYEEEE. The CDR3 is made up of 17 amino acids. This CDR3 is CASSLVLAGGPYNEQFF. The DNA for the CDR3 is TGTGCCAGCAGCTTGGTCTTAGCGGGAGGACCCTACAATGAGCAGTTCTTC. The entire variable domain, with the rest obtained from reference TRBV5-6 and TRBJ2-1, is as follows: DAGVTQSPTHLIKTRGQQVTLRCSPKSGHDTVSWYQQALGQGPQFIFQYYEEEERQRGNFPDRFSGHQFPNYSSELNVNALLLGDSALYLCASSLVLAGGPYNEQFFGPGTRLTVL.

This clone has ten or more counts. This may arise from a read error, as a much more abundant clone is one base away. Other nucleotide sequences from this sample produce the same CDR3. The genes are TRBV12-3 or TRBV12-4 and TRBJ2-1; D is undetermined. The CDR3 totals 12 residues. In DNA, the CDR3 is TGCGCCAGCAGTCTACTATACAATGAGCAGTTCTTC. The encoded protein is CASSLLYNEQFF.